A single sample gave rise to the 25 T cell receptor beta chains below, sequenced in a study of T cell repertoires in cytomegalovirus infection. TCRdb re-derived calls from the reads in MiXCR, one entry per CDR3 protein. The sample lists about 600,000 distinct CDR3 sequences; roughly 24% were seen once. Specimen: CD8+ T cells from PBMCs. These receptors were taken from a human donor in good health (CMV status not recorded). Some clones in this sample may be carry-over from other donors' samples.

The chain recombines TRBV20-1 with TRBJ1-1, with D tentatively TRBD1 (5 bases). CDR3 length equals 12 residues. Trimming took off 6 bases at V and 8 bases at J, with 16 bases between the two ends. Germline CDR1 DFQATT, CDR2 SNEGSKA (reference sequence). The DNA for the CDR3 is TGCAGTGCCGATGGGGGGGAGGCGGAAGCTTTCTTT. Translation: CSADGGEAEAFF.

The V gene is TRBV10-3, the J gene TRBJ1-2; maybe TRBD1 (5 bases). Per germline, CDR1 ENHRY and CDR2 SYGVKD. The germline V and J ends were trimmed by 4 bases and 4 bases, with 16 bases remaining between them. CDR3 length: 15 residues. Written as DNA, the CDR3 is TGTGCCATCAGTGTGCACGCAGGGCAGGGCTATGGCTACACCTTC. It codes for CAISVHAGQGYGYTF.

This clonotype was seen a handful of times. The chain couples TRBV15 to TRBJ2-5; D is unclear. The CDR3 loop spans 11 amino acids. Trimming stripped 3 bases from V and 4 bases from J, with 3 bases between. Germline CDR1 reads LNHNV; CDR2 reads YYDKDF (reference sequence). The chain's CDR3 is CATSSLETQYF. For the CDR3, the DNA is TGTGCCACCAGCAGTCTAGAGACCCAGTACTTC. The entire variable domain, with the rest obtained from reference TRBV15 and TRBJ2-5, is as follows: DAMVIQNPRYQVTQFGKPVTLSCSQTLNHNVMYWYQQKSSQAPKLLFHYYDKDFNNEADTPDNFQSRRPNTSFCFLDIRSPGLGDTAMYLCATSSLETQYFGPGTRLLVL.

This clonotype showed up just a few times. The chain joins TRBV11-1 to TRBJ2-3; 13 bases are shared with TRBD2. V gave up 6 bases and J gave up 13 bases; unmatched junction bases: 4. Germline loops: CDR1 SGHAT, CDR2 FQDESV (reference sequence). CDR3 length equals 12 residues. This chain's CDR3 is CASRQGLAGEYF. The CDR3, as DNA: TGTGCCAGCAGACAAGGACTAGCGGGGGAGTATTTT.

The gene calls are TRBV5-4 and TRBJ1-2; TRBD1 matches 8 bases. Germline CDR1 reads SGHNT; CDR2 reads YYREEE (reference sequence). The CDR3 has 14 amino acids. V dropped 0 bases and J dropped 6; count of bases not matched to a gene: 4. CDR3 nucleotide sequence: TGTGCCAGCAGCTTGGCCGGACAGGGCCATGGCTACACCTTC. Translation gives CASSLAGQGHGYTF.

This clonotype was counted many times. J is TRBJ2-3 and V is TRBV7-2; D is perhaps TRBD2 (7 bases). This CDR3 spans 14 amino acids. CDR1 is SGHTA and CDR2 is FQGNSA in the germline V gene. CDR3 amino acids: CAKLGGPDTDTQYF. For the CDR3, the DNA is TGTGCTAAGCTCGGGGGGCCGGACACAGATACGCAGTATTTT. Full variable domain (rest looked up from reference TRBV7-2 and TRBJ2-3): GAGVSQSPSNKVTEKGKDVELRCDPISGHTALYWYRQSLGQGLEFLIYFQGNSAPDKSGLPSDRFSAERTGGSVSTLTIQRTQQEDSAVYLCAKLGGPDTDTQYFGPGTRLTVL.

There are a few counts of this clonotype. The gene calls are TRBV7-2 and TRBJ1-2; D remains ambiguous. Trimming removed 4 bases at V and 2 bases at J, with 5 bases between. CDR3 size: 12 residues. From germline, CDR1 is SGHTA and CDR2 FQGNSA. The CDR3 sequence: CASSWSNYGYTF. Written as DNA, the CDR3 is TGTGCCAGCAGCTGGAGCAACTATGGCTACACCTTC.

This clonotype was observed many times. The gene calls are TRBV7-3 and TRBJ2-3; TRBD2 matches at 10 bases. V gave up 3 bases and J gave up 3 bases; unmatched junction bases: 3. CDR3 size: 15 residues. Per germline, CDR1 SGHTA and CDR2 FQGTGA. The CDR3 region has the DNA TGTGCCAGCAGCTTCAGCGGGGGGGCGACAGATACGCAGTATTTT. Translating gives CASSFSGGATDTQYF.

The V gene is TRBV28, the J gene TRBJ1-4; D unresolved. The germline V gene has CDR1 MDHEN and CDR2 SYDVKM. This CDR3 contains 16 residues. Trimming removed 3 bases at V and 2 bases at J, with 13 bases between. As DNA, the CDR3 is TGTGCCAGCAGTTTGGCGACTAGAGGTACTAATGAAAAACTGTTTTTT. Encoded protein: CASSLATRGTNEKLFF.

This chain links TRBV19 with TRBJ2-1; a possible D gene is TRBD2 (6 bases). Trimming took 3 bases from V and 1 from J, leaving 10 bases between them. CDR1 and CDR2 from the germline V gene are LNHDA and SQIVND (reference sequence). The CDR3 runs to 15 residues. CDR3 sequence: CASSMTGTSYNEQFF. For the CDR3, the DNA is TGTGCCAGTAGTATGACCGGGACTTCCTACAATGAGCAGTTCTTC.

This clonotype appeared a few times. The chain employs TRBV6-2 or TRBV6-3 and TRBJ2-1; 10 bases fit TRBD2. J was trimmed by 3 bases and V by 5 bases; bases with no gene match: 19. Looked up from germline, CDR1 is MNHEY and CDR2 is SVGEGT. The CDR3 has 20 residues. The CDR3 sequence: CASSPREVAGGKVVYNEQFF. In DNA form, the CDR3 reads TGTGCCAGCAGTCCCCGAGAGGTAGCGGGGGGTAAAGTCGTCTACAATGAGCAGTTCTTC.

This clonotype occurred many times. The chain joins TRBV6-6 to TRBJ2-2; TRBD1 might be the D (6 bases). V lost 7 bases and J 5 bases, leaving 17 bases between the germline ends. Germline values: CDR1 MNHNY, CDR2 SVGAGI (reference sequence). This CDR3 has 15 residues. CDR3 DNA sequence: TGTGCCAGCACCCCCCCGGGACAAAGGACCGGGGAGCTGTTTTTT. Its protein product is CASTPPGQRTGELFF.

This clonotype appeared many times. The V gene is TRBV7-8, the J gene TRBJ2-7; 8 bases match TRBD1. V shed 3 bases, J shed 0 bases, and the junction held 4 bases outside the gene matches. This CDR3 has 15 amino acids. CDR1 and CDR2 from the germline V gene are SGHVS and FQNEAQ. The CDR3 sequence is CASSFRTGSSYEQYV. CDR3 sequence (DNA): TGTGCCAGCAGCTTTAGGACAGGGAGCTCCTACGAGCAGTACGTC.

This clonotype was detected only once. V is TRBV29-1 and J is TRBJ2-5, with 7 bases that match TRBD1. CDR1 and CDR2 from the germline V gene are SQVTM and ANQGSEA. The V segment lost 3 bases and the J segment 3 bases; nucleotides outside the gene matches: 7. This CDR3 has 14 residues. The CDR3 bases are TGCAGCGTTGACATACAGGGGTTGGAAGAGACCCAGTACTTC. Amino acid sequence: CSVDIQGLEETQYF.

This clonotype showed up just a few times. The chain carries TRBV5-6 and TRBJ1-5; no clear D. The germline V gene encodes CDR1 SGHDT and CDR2 YYEEEE. The germline V and J ends were trimmed by 1 base and 6 bases, with 17 bases remaining between them. The CDR3 length is 16 residues. The CDR3 sequence: CASSLSPRQNSQPQHF. The CDR3 DNA follows: TGTGCCAGCAGCTTGTCGCCCCGTCAGAATAGTCAGCCCCAGCATTTT.

The chain employs TRBV20-1 and TRBJ1-1, with D maybe TRBD1 (5 bases). The CDR3 has 11 residues. Germline loops: CDR1 DFQATT, CDR2 SNEGSKA (reference sequence). V lost 0 bases and J lost 9, with 8 bases in between. This CDR3 is CSAREPGQAFF. CDR3 coding DNA: TGCAGTGCTAGAGAGCCGGGACAAGCTTTCTTT.

In its sample, this clonotype was seen many times. This chain connects TRBV12-3 or TRBV12-4 to TRBJ2-2; D ambiguous. V shed 3 bases and J shed 1 base, with 15 bases lying between them. The CDR3 sequence is 17 residues long. The CDR3 loop is CASSFARRVRNTGELFF. The CDR3 nucleotides are TGTGCCAGCAGTTTCGCTCGACGGGTACGGAACACCGGGGAGCTGTTTTTT.

The chain employs TRBV6-2 or TRBV6-3 and TRBJ2-7; D is unresolved. V was pared by 0 bases and J by 3 bases, with 9 bases between. The CDR3 is 14 residues long. Germline CDR1 MNHEY, CDR2 SVGEGT. DNA of the CDR3: TGTGCCAGCAGTTACTCGGTCTCGGGCTACGAGCAGTACGTC. Its translation is CASSYSVSGYEQYV.

Points on this clonotype: A much larger clone is a single base away; this may be a read error. The chain uses TRBV25-1 and TRBJ2-1; TRBD2 might be the D (6 bases). This CDR3 is built from 16 residues. V was shortened by 4 bases and J by 7 bases, with 20 bases between the two germline ends. Germline loops: CDR1 MGHDK, CDR2 SYGVNS. This CDR3 reads CASSAGERSGENEQFF. The CDR3 nucleotides are TGTGCCAGCAGTGCGGGGGAGCGGAGTGGGGAAAATGAGCAGTTCTTC.

This clonotype showed up just a few times. The junction and the germline gene differ at one end; a read error may be behind it. CDR3 sequence (DNA): TGCGCCAGCAGCCAAGCCCCGGGGAGGGAACTCTATGGCTACATCTTC. This gives the protein CASSQAPGRELYGYIF. The chain joins TRBV4-1 to TRBJ1-2, with D unresolved. Looked up from germline, CDR1 is MGHRA and CDR2 is YSYEKL. The CDR3 extends over 16 amino acids.

This chain links TRBV6-2 or TRBV6-3 with TRBJ2-1; possible D gene TRBD1, 5 bases. V lost 4 bases and J lost 6, with 7 bases in between. Looked up from germline, CDR1 is MNHEY and CDR2 is SVGEGT. This CDR3 is built from 12 residues. In nucleotides, the CDR3 is TGTGCCAGCAGTTGGACATTCAATGAGCAGTTCTTC. It encodes CASSWTFNEQFF.

V gene TRBV7-9 combines with J gene TRBJ1-2; D gene uncertain. This CDR3 region has 14 residues. The germline CDR1 and CDR2 sequences are SEHNR and FQNEAQ (reference sequence). V was clipped by 1 base and J by 4 bases, with 10 bases between them. The CDR3 loop is CASSLGFNSYGYTF. The CDR3 DNA reads TGTGCCAGCAGCTTAGGGTTTAACAGCTATGGCTACACCTTC.

This clonotype has a handful of counts. This sequence joins TRBV20-1 and TRBJ2-5, with 8 bases lining up with TRBD1. V lost 6 bases and J lost 1; bases outside the gene matches: 4. Germline V CDR1 and CDR2: DFQATT, SNEGSKA (reference sequence). The CDR3 extends over 13 amino acids. CDR3 DNA sequence: TGCAGTGCCCCAGGGGGCATCCAAGAGACCCAGTACTTC. This translates into CSAPGGIQETQYF.

This clonotype turned up a few times. The rearrangement links TRBV29-1 to TRBJ1-2; perhaps TRBD1 as D (6 bases). This CDR3 is 13 amino acids long. Germline assignment: CDR1 SQVTM and CDR2 ANQGSEA. Trimming left V 4 bases short and J 5 bases short, with 14 bases between. CDR3 region: CSVAVGGRYGYTF. CDR3 DNA sequence: TGCAGCGTTGCAGTCGGGGGCCGGTATGGCTACACCTTC. The full variable domain, with the rest looked up from reference TRBV29-1 and TRBJ1-2, is SAVISQKPSRDICQRGTSLTIQCQVDSQVTMMFWYRQQPGQSLTLIATANQGSEATYESGFVIDKFPISRPNLTFSTLTVSNMSPEDSSIYLCSVAVGGRYGYTFGSGTRLTVV.

The rearrangement joins TRBV6-6 to TRBJ1-6; TRBD1 agrees at 8 bases. Trimming took 5 bases from V and 4 from J; bases not matched to a gene: 10. The CDR3 is 17 residues long. CDR1 MNHNY and CDR2 SVGAGI come from the germline V gene (reference sequence). The CDR3: CASSLHDRGRYNSPLHF. CDR3 bases: TGTGCCAGCAGTCTCCACGACAGGGGCCGATATAATTCACCCCTCCACTTT.